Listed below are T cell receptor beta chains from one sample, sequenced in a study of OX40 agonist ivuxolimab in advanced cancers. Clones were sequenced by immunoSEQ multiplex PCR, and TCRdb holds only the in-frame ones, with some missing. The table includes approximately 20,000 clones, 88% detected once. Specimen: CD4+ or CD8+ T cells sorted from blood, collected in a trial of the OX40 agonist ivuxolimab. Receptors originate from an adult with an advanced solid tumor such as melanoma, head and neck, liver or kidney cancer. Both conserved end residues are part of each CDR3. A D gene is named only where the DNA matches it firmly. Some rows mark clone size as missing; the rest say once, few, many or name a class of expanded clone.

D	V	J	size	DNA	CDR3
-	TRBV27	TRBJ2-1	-	TGTGCCAGCTCATCCGCTAGACAGGTGCGGTCCTACAATGAGCAGTTCTTC	CASSSARQVRSYNEQFF
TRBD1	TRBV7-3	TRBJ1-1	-	TGTGCCAGCAGCGCGGGACAGGGGGCTTTCTTT	CASSAGQGAFF
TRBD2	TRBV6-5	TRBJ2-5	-	TGTGCCAGCAGTTATAGGACACGGGAGGGGACCCAGTACTTC	CASSYRTREGTQYF
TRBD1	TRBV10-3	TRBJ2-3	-	TGTGCCATCAGTGAGTCGGACAGGAGAAACACAGATACGCAGTATTTT	CAISESDRRNTDTQYF
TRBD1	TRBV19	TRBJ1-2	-	TGTGCCAGTATCGGACAGGGGGCGATCGACTATGGCTACACCTTC	CASIGQGAIDYGYTF
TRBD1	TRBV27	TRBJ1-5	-	TGTGCCAGCAGTACAGGGGGCAATCAGCCCCAGCATTTT	CASSTGGNQPQHF
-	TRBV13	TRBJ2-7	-	TGTGCCAGCAGCTTGCGGGACGTCCACGAGCAGTACTTC	CASSLRDVHEQYF
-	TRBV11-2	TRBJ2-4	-	TGTGCCAGCAGAGGCGAACTCAATTTATCCAAAAACATTCAGTACTTC	CASRGELNLSKNIQYF
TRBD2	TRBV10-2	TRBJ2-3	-	TGCGCCAGCAGTGAGTCGCTAGGACTAGCGGCCGCTAGCACAGATACGCAGTATTTT	CASSESLGLAAASTDTQYF
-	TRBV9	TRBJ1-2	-	TGTGCCAGCAGCGTATCCCGGACGGGGTCTGGCTACACCTTC	CASSVSRTGSGYTF
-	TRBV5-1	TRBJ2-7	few	TGCGCCAGCAGCCCCCGGGACACCCGGTACTTC	CASSPRDTRYF
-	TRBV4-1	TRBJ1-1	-	TGCGCCAGCAGCCAAGGGGCTACAGGGATCAACACTGAAGCTTTCTTT	CASSQGATGINTEAFF
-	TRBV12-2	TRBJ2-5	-	TGTGCAAGTCGTCAGACAGGGGCGAGGGAGACCCAGTACTTC	CASRQTGARETQYF
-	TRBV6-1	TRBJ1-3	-	TGTGCCAGCAGTGAAAAGTTGGACTCTGGAAACACCATATATTTT	CASSEKLDSGNTIYF
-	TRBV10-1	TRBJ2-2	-	TGCGCCAGCAGTGGGGCAGAACACACCGGGGAGCTGTTTTTT	CASSGAEHTGELFF
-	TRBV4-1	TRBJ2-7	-	TGCGCCAGCAGCTATCAGACGGGCCAGGGTGCGTCCGAGCAGTACTTC	CASSYQTGQGASEQYF
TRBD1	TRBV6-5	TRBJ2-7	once	TGTGCCAGCACAGGGACAGGGAAGCTTTACGAGCAGTACTTC	CASTGTGKLYEQYF
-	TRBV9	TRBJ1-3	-	TGTGCCAGCAGCGTGGGGGGGAACACCATATATTTT	CASSVGGNTIYF
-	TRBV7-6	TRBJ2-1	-	TGTGCCAGCAGCCTAACCCACGGTGTTTCCAATGAGCAGTTCTTC	CASSLTHGVSNEQFF
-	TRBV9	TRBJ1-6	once	TGTGCCAGCAGCGTAGGTGGTGGTAATTCACCCCTCCACTTT	CASSVGGGNSPLHF
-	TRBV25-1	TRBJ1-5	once	TGTGCCAGCGCGTCCGAGGGGGGACTTTATAGCAATCAGCCCCAGCATTTT	CASASEGGLYSNQPQHF
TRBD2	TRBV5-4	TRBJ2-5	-	TGTGCCAGCAGCTTGCGCGCTAGCGGGGAGACCCAGTACTTC	CASSLRASGETQYF
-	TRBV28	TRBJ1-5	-	TGTGCCAGTATAACCGGGACAAAAAATCAGCCCCAGCATTTT	CASITGTKNQPQHF